This TCR beta chain derives from a study of blood T cell repertoires in COVID-19. This clone was observed a few times. Clones were read by immunoSEQ multiplex PCR, and TCRdb kept only the in-frame ones, dropping some. Of roughly 26,000 clones detected, about 91% appear once; the ten largest clones hold around 16%. CDR1 is SGHTA, CDR2 FQGNSA, per germline. The CDR3 extends over 13 amino acids. V was shortened by 5 bases and J by 5 bases, with 12 bases between the two germline ends. This chain connects TRBV7-2 to TRBJ1-1; D not resolved. The sequence was collected from a man between 65 and 85 years old with acute or convalescent COVID-19. The sequenced sample was peripheral blood. The CDR3 DNA follows: TGTGCCAGCAGCCCCCAGTTGGAGACTGAAGCTTTCTTT. Its protein product is CASSPQLETEAFF.